The rows below give T cell receptor beta chains drawn from one sample of a study of blood T cell repertoires in COVID-19. Profiled with immunoSEQ multiplex PCR; TCRdb holds only in-frame clones, not every one. The table shows 85,000 to 120,000 clones, with roughly 92% occurring only once. Sequences were obtained from peripheral blood. These receptors were taken from a woman in her 50s with COVID-19, enrolled during active disease. Both conserved end residues are part of each CDR3. The order of the fields is D gene, V gene, clone size, J gene, CDR3 DNA, CDR3 protein. D genes are given only for firm matches. A clone size is listed for some rows: how often the clone was seen (once, few, many), or a class if it is expanded.

-	TRBV2	-	TRBJ2-2	TGTGCCAGCAGTGAAGCGCCGGGTAGGAGGAACACCGGGGAGCTGTTTTTT	CASSEAPGRRNTGELFF
-	TRBV10-3	-	TRBJ1-2	TGTGCCATCGGGGCCCAGGGGCCCCCCTATGGCTACACCTTC	CAIGAQGPPYGYTF
TRBD1	TRBV7-2	-	TRBJ2-7	TGTGCCAGCAGCTTACAGGGGGCTTCCTCCTACGAGCAGTACTTC	CASSLQGASSYEQYF
-	TRBV5-5	-	TRBJ1-2	TGTGCCAGCGATCAGGGGTACGACTATGGCTACACCTTC	CASDQGYDYGYTF
-	TRBV11-2	-	TRBJ1-1	TGTGCCAGCAGCTTAGGAAGGGGTACGAACACTGAAGCTTTCTTT	CASSLGRGTNTEAFF
-	TRBV27	-	TRBJ2-7	TGTGCCAGCAGTCCTCCCCGACAGCGCCTCGAGCAGTACTTC	CASSPPRQRLEQYF
-	TRBV27	-	TRBJ2-7	TGTGCCAGCAGTCTCCGGACATCCTACGAGCAGTACTTC	CASSLRTSYEQYF
-	TRBV7-9	-	TRBJ1-6	TGTGCCAGCAGCTTTTCAGGGGCGATCAATTCACCCCTCCACTTT	CASSFSGAINSPLHF
-	TRBV3-1/TRBV3-2	few	TRBJ1-1	TGTGCCAGCCAAAAACTCCTCGGTGAAGCTTTCTTT	CASQKLLGEAFF
TRBD1	TRBV9	few	TRBJ1-1	TGTGCCAGCAGCGCGACAGGGGTTATGAACACTGAAGCTTTCTTT	CASSATGVMNTEAFF
TRBD1	TRBV19	-	TRBJ1-5	TGTGCCAGTAGTATAGCAGGGGGCGCCTTTCAGCCCCAGCATTTT	CASSIAGGAFQPQHF
-	TRBV21-1	-	TRBJ2-3	TGTGCCAGCAGCAAAGTGCAAGCGACCCCCCCAAAGGATACGCAGTATTTT	CASSKVQATPPKDTQYF
-	TRBV2	-	TRBJ1-4	TGTGCCAGCTCCGCAGGCACTAATGAAAAACTGTTTTTT	CASSAGTNEKLFF
-	TRBV3-1/TRBV3-2	-	TRBJ1-2	TGTGCCAGCAGCCAAGATCGGGGGGGCTATGGCTACACCTTC	CASSQDRGGYGYTF
TRBD2	TRBV29-1	once	TRBJ2-1	TGCAGCGGCAGTATAGCGGGGGCCAGCAATGAGCAGTTCTTC	CSGSIAGASNEQFF
TRBD1	TRBV5-1	-	TRBJ2-3	TGCACCAGCAGCCAGGGACAGGGTTATAGCACAGATACGCAGTATTTT	CTSSQGQGYSTDTQYF
-	TRBV18	-	TRBJ2-2	TGTGCCAGCTCCCGGACAGCGAACACCGGGGAGCTGTTTTTT	CASSRTANTGELFF
TRBD1	TRBV6-2/TRBV6-3	-	TRBJ2-7	TGTGCCAGCAGCTGGACAGGGGGCGGTTACGAGCAGTACTTC	CASSWTGGGYEQYF
-	TRBV6-2/TRBV6-3	-	TRBJ1-2	TGTGCCAGCAGTTACGAGGCAGGGGCGACGAACTATGGCTACACCTTC	CASSYEAGATNYGYTF
-	TRBV3-1/TRBV3-2	-	TRBJ1-2	TGTGCCAGCAGCCAAGATTGGAGGGGCAACTATGGCTACACCTTC	CASSQDWRGNYGYTF
TRBD1	TRBV18	-	TRBJ2-5	TGTGCCAGCTCACCGGACAGGGCTAGCCAAGAGACCCAGTACTTC	CASSPDRASQETQYF
-	TRBV10-2	-	TRBJ2-1	TGCGCCAGCAGCCATAACACGGAGAATGAGCAGTTCTTC	CASSHNTENEQFF
-	TRBV10-3	-	TRBJ1-2	TGTGCCATCAGTGAGTACAAGCGGGAACAGGACACCTTC	CAISEYKREQDTF
TRBD1	TRBV7-2	-	TRBJ2-5	TGTGCCAGCAGCTTGGGGGACAGGGGAGGAGAGACCCAGTACTTC	CASSLGDRGGETQYF
-	TRBV5-1	-	TRBJ2-2	TGCGCCAGCAGCTTAGGGCAGGGGCCGGGGGAGCTGTTTTTT	CASSLGQGPGELFF
-	TRBV19	-	TRBJ2-1	TGTGCCAGTAGTATGGGGGGGCAGCCTTACAATGAGCAGTTCTTC	CASSMGGQPYNEQFF
-	TRBV13	-	TRBJ2-1	TGTGCCAGCAGCTTAGGCAGGGTTAGGGTATATGAGCAGTTCTTC	CASSLGRVRVYEQFF
-	TRBV27	-	TRBJ2-3	TGTGCCAGCAGTCCTGACAGGAACACAGATACGCAGTATTTT	CASSPDRNTDTQYF
TRBD1	TRBV3-1/TRBV3-2	-	TRBJ1-5	TGTGCCAGCAGCCTAGGGACTACAGGGGGCGGTCAGCCCCAGCATTTT	CASSLGTTGGGQPQHF
-	TRBV23-1	-	TRBJ1-6	TGCGCCAGCAGTCAATTCCAGGCTTATTCACCCCTCCACTTT	CASSQFQAYSPLHF
-	TRBV5-1	-	TRBJ2-1	TGCGCCAGCAGAGCAGGGCCCAGCAATGAGCAGTTCTTC	CASRAGPSNEQFF
-	TRBV30	-	TRBJ1-2	TGTGCCTGGAGTGTTCCGGGGGGCGGGAACTATGGCTACACCTTC	CAWSVPGGGNYGYTF
TRBD1	TRBV5-4	once	TRBJ1-1	TGTGCCAGCAGCTTGGAGCCAGGGGGCAACACTGAAGCTTTCTTT	CASSLEPGGNTEAFF
TRBD1	TRBV27	-	TRBJ1-6	TGTGCCAGCAGTTTGGGTACAGGGGTCCCCCTAAGCTCACCCCTCCACTTT	CASSLGTGVPLSSPLHF
-	TRBV7-9	-	TRBJ1-6	TGTGCCAGCAGCTTACAGGGGAGAGGGGTTAGGAATTCACCCCTCCACTTT	CASSLQGRGVRNSPLHF
TRBD2	TRBV4-2	-	TRBJ2-1	TGTGCCAGCAGCCAAGATCTGACGGGGGGCTCCTACAATGAGCAGTTCTTC	CASSQDLTGGSYNEQFF
-	TRBV5-4	-	TRBJ1-1	TGTGCCAGCAGCTTGGCCGAAGGGGGCACTGAAGCTTTCTTT	CASSLAEGGTEAFF
-	TRBV19	-	TRBJ1-4	TGTGCCAGTAGTTCCTGGGGCTTTAACCAAGGTGAAAAACTGTTTTTT	CASSSWGFNQGEKLFF
-	TRBV19	-	TRBJ1-5	TGTGCCAGTAGTACTACAGGGTATCAGCCCCAGCATTTT	CASSTTGYQPQHF
-	TRBV19	-	TRBJ1-2	TGTGCCAGTAGTAGGGCGCCCTATGGCTACACCTTC	CASSRAPYGYTF
-	TRBV30	-	TRBJ1-2	TGTGCCTGGAGTGTATGGCCGCCTTCCCTTCCCCATTATGGCTACACCTTC	CAWSVWPPSLPHYGYTF
-	TRBV28	once	TRBJ1-3	TGTGCCAGCATTGGACACTTCTCTGGAAACACCATATATTTT	CASIGHFSGNTIYF
TRBD1	TRBV11-2	-	TRBJ1-2	TGTGCCAGCAGCTCGGGACAGGCTAACTATGGCTACACCTTC	CASSSGQANYGYTF
TRBD2	TRBV18	-	TRBJ2-3	TGTGCCAGCTCACCTGGACTAGCGGGGGCAGATACGCAGTATTTT	CASSPGLAGADTQYF
TRBD1	TRBV6-4	-	TRBJ1-1	TGTGCCAGCAGTGTATCAGGGGGCGAACTGCAGTTT	CASSVSGGELQF
-	TRBV2	-	TRBJ1-1	TGTGCCAGCTTGTACTCGGGGAACACTGAAGCTTTCTTT	CASLYSGNTEAFF
TRBD2	TRBV5-4	-	TRBJ2-3	TGTGCCAGCAGCTTAAGGGCGTTGAGCGGGGCTACGCAGTATTTT	CASSLRALSGATQYF
TRBD1	TRBV28	-	TRBJ2-5	TGTGCCAGCAGTACGGGGACAGGGGGCATGGTTCGGAAGACCCAGTACTTC	CASSTGTGGMVRKTQYF
-	TRBV24-1	once	TRBJ2-1	TGTGCCACCAGTGATTTGCCCCGACTATCTATCTACAATGAGCAGTTCTTC	CATSDLPRLSIYNEQFF
-	TRBV3-1/TRBV3-2	-	TRBJ2-1	TGTGCCAGCAGCCAACGTCAGGGGTTTGAGCAGTTCTTC	CASSQRQGFEQFF
TRBD1	TRBV5-6	-	TRBJ2-2	TGTGCCAGCACCGACCTGGGACAGGCCGGGGAGCTGTTTTTT	CASTDLGQAGELFF